One and the same sample provided the 15 T cell receptor beta chains below, sequenced in a study of identical twins. Using its own MiXCR run on the 5' RACE reads, TCRdb lists one record per CDR3 protein. The sample includes around 690,000 distinct CDR3 sequences, over 20% of them seen just once. The same sample was also studied in work on T cells expressing NK-cell markers.

The sample was PBMCs. These receptors all come from a woman between 18 and 29 years old in good health.

This chain uses TRBV10-3 with TRBJ2-3; TRBD2 matches at 8 bases. Germline V CDR1 and CDR2: ENHRY, SYGVKD. This CDR3 is built from 15 residues. V gave up 3 bases and J gave up 4 bases; unmatched junction bases: 6. CDR3 amino acids: CAISDRGGKADTQYF. The CDR3 nucleotides are TGTGCCATCAGTGACCGGGGGGGGAAGGCAGATACGCAGTATTTT.

The chain couples TRBV4-2 to TRBJ2-2; D call uncertain. Germline V gene sequence: CDR1 LGHNA, CDR2 YNFKEQ. V was shortened by 3 bases and J by 6 bases, with 11 bases between the two germline ends. The CDR3 spans 14 residues. CDR3 DNA: TGTGCCAGCAGCCAGCAGATCATGGCCGGGGAGCTGTTTTTT. Amino acids: CASSQQIMAGELFF.

This clonotype was picked up a small number of times. The rearrangement joins TRBV5-1 to TRBJ2-7; the D gene is possibly TRBD2 (6 bases). The CDR3 length is 18 residues. Per germline, CDR1 SGHRS and CDR2 YFSETQ. Trimming left V 4 bases short and J 4 bases short, with 27 bases between. Here the CDR3 DNA reads TGCGCCAGCAGCCTCAAAGCGCAACAAGTGACTAGGGGTTACGAGCAGTACTTC. This translates into CASSLKAQQVTRGYEQYF.

The chain couples TRBV20-1 to TRBJ1-1, with TRBD1 as a possible D gene (5 bases). The V end lost 6 bases, the J end lost 2 bases, and 16 bases lay between the germline ends. CDR1 is DFQATT, CDR2 SNEGSKA, per germline (reference sequence). The CDR3 spans 14 residues. This CDR3 is CSAPVGDLNTEAFF. CDR3 DNA: TGCAGTGCCCCTGTCGGGGACCTTAACACTGAAGCTTTCTTT.

This clonotype has just a few counts. V and J are TRBV6-2 or TRBV6-3 and TRBJ2-2, with 7 bases lining up with TRBD1. The CDR3 covers 15 residues. V shed 8 bases and J 1 base; nucleotides not matched to a gene: 7. The germline gives CDR1 MNHEY, CDR2 SVGEGT. CDR3 DNA sequence: TGTGCCAGCCGGGACAGAGAAATGAACACCGGGGAGCTGTTTTTT. It encodes CASRDREMNTGELFF.

The chain combines TRBV11-1 with TRBJ2-7, with D possibly TRBD2 on 7 matching bases. The CDR3 length is 16 residues. The V end lost 0 bases, the J end lost 2 bases, and 14 bases lay between the germline ends. Germline-derived CDR1 and CDR2 are SGHAT and FQDESV (reference sequence). This CDR3 reads CASSLADGGRTYEQYF. Written as DNA, the CDR3 is TGTGCCAGCAGCTTAGCCGACGGGGGGCGGACCTACGAGCAGTACTTC. Looking up the rest from reference TRBV11-1 and TRBJ2-7 gives the full variable domain: EAEVAQSPRYKITEKSQAVAFWCDPISGHATLYWYRQILGQGPELLVQFQDESVVDDSQLPKDRFSAERLKGVDSTLKIQPAELGDSAMYLCASSLADGGRTYEQYFGPGTRLTVT.

This clonotype was seen a few times. The CDR3 DNA follows: TGTGCCAGCAGTTTCTGGGACAGGGTCACAGATACGCAGTATTTT. Translating gives CASSFWDRVTDTQYF. The chain joins TRBV12-3 or TRBV12-4 to TRBJ2-3, with 9 bases lining up with TRBD1. V shed 3 bases, J shed 2 bases, and the junction held 3 bases outside the gene matches. This CDR3 has 15 amino acids.

The J gene is TRBJ2-1, the V gene TRBV4-1; 7 positions match TRBD2. Germline V gene lookup returns CDR1 MGHRA and CDR2 YSYEKL. Trimming cost V 0 bases and J 4 bases; bases outside gene matches: 3. This CDR3 is built from 15 residues. The CDR3 sequence is CASSQELATYNEQFF. In nucleotides, the CDR3 is TGCGCCAGCAGCCAAGAACTAGCGACTTACAATGAGCAGTTCTTC.

This clonotype was seen more than once but under ten times. The V call is TRBV7-2, the J call TRBJ2-7, with 9 nucleotides matching TRBD2. CDR1 is SGHTA and CDR2 is FQGNSA in the germline V gene. CDR3 length equals 14 residues. V was clipped by 7 bases and J by 3 bases; unmatched bases: 7. The CDR3 nucleotides are TGTGCCAGCAAGATAGCGGGGGCAAACTACGAGCAGTACTTC. This translates into CASKIAGANYEQYF.

This clonotype was picked up a small number of times. The chain carries TRBV6-2 or TRBV6-3 and TRBJ2-1; the D call may be TRBD1 or TRBD2 (6 bases each). V lost 3 bases and J lost 5, with 17 bases in between. This CDR3 spans 16 amino acids. Germline V gene lookup returns CDR1 MNHEY and CDR2 SVGEGT. The CDR3 here is CASSYILGGGNNEQFF. In nucleotides, the CDR3 is TGTGCCAGCAGTTATATACTAGGAGGGGGTAACAATGAGCAGTTCTTC.

This clonotype was recorded a few times. The chain recombines TRBV6-1 with TRBJ2-7; 10 nucleotides align to TRBD2. After removal of 6 bases from V and 5 bases from J, the junction contained 13 bases not matched to a gene. The germline CDR1 and CDR2 sequences are MNHNS and SASEGT. The CDR3 extends over 16 amino acids. CDR3 sequence (DNA): TGTGCCAGCAGCCCCCAACTAGCGGGGCTTCTGAACGAGCAGTACTTC. It translates to CASSPQLAGLLNEQYF.

The chain is built from TRBV12-3 or TRBV12-4 and TRBJ1-1, with D possibly TRBD1 on 5 matching bases. This CDR3 contains 13 residues. V was shortened by 8 bases and J by 2 bases, with 12 bases between the two germline ends. The CDR3 region has the DNA TGTGCCAGCGGTAGGACACAAAACACTGAAGCTTTCTTT. Protein sequence: CASGRTQNTEAFF.

The chain employs TRBV9 and TRBJ2-3, with 7 positions matching TRBD2. The CDR3 runs 15 residues. From germline, CDR1 is SGDLS and CDR2 YYNGEE. Unmatched junction bases numbered 2, after V lost 0 bases and J lost 1 base. CDR3 nucleotide sequence: TGTGCCAGCAGCGTAGCCCTAGCGGGCACAGATACGCAGTATTTT. Its translation is CASSVALAGTDTQYF.

This clonotype was detected a few times. CDR3 in amino acids: CASRPTPSSYEQYF. DNA of the CDR3: TGTGCCAGCAGACCGACGCCTAGCTCCTACGAGCAGTACTTC. V gene TRBV12-3 or TRBV12-4 combines with J gene TRBJ2-7; D not resolved. CDR3 length equals 14 residues. Trimming cost V 6 bases and J 0 bases, with 12 bases left between them.

In this sample, this clonotype turned up once. The rearrangement links TRBV3-1 to TRBJ2-7, with 7 bases lining up with TRBD2. The germline V gene encodes CDR1 LGHDT and CDR2 YNNKEL (reference sequence). With V trimmed by 1 base and J by 4 bases, 4 bases remained unmatched. This CDR3 is 14 amino acids long. In DNA form, the CDR3 reads TGTGCCAGCAGCCAAGGCGGGCGGGAGTACGAGCAGTACTTC. This sequence encodes CASSQGGREYEQYF.